This TCR beta chain derives from a study of blood T cells in healthy people across ages. General study findings and limits: Leaving the PBMCs unsorted stopped any conclusive comparison of naive versus antigen-experienced cells. The fall in TCR beta diversity per million T cells was roughly linear with age. It was held that the diversity estimates obtained from one million T cells were underestimates.

Note on this clonotype: Antigen unknown.

The CDR3 length is 13 residues. Trimming shortened V by 6 bases and J by 6 bases, and 11 bases separated the two germline ends. CDR1 is SNHLY and CDR2 is FYNNEI in the germline V gene. PCR was performed a second time for about 7 to 12 cycles using a sample-barcoded 5' primer and a J-beta primer mix. Sequencing of every sample gave 2.5 million or more CDR3-containing paired-end reads. TCRdb recomputed calls from the 5' RACE reads with MiXCR, one row per CDR3 protein. Of about a million distinct CDR3 sequences detected, 45% to 60% appear once; the ten largest clones hold about a fifth. The genes are TRBV2 and TRBJ2-2; D gene ambiguous. The sample was blood. The receptor was isolated from a woman in her sixties in good health. The DNA for the CDR3 is TGTGCCAGCAGAGACTTTGTTTCCGGGGAGCTGTTTTTT. Translated, it gives CASRDFVSGELFF.